These 25 T cell receptor beta chains originate from one sample sequenced in a study of CXCR3-negative and CXCR3-positive naive CD8 T cells. Study-wide results and caveats: CXCR3-positive naive cells carried more hydrophobic TRB CDR3s than CXCR3-negative ones.

The libraries of TRB cDNA were constructed through 5' RACE using UMI labels. With the 5' RACE reads reprocessed, TCRdb shows one record per CDR3 protein and no DNA. This table holds some 140,000 distinct CDR3 sequences. These receptors' antigens are unknown. Specimen: naive CXCR3+ CD8+ T cells from blood. Specified subset: CD45RO-CCR7+CD27+CD95- naive CD8+ T cells expressing CXCR3 (TNR3+). These receptors all come from a human donor in good health. Some clones in this sample may be carry-over from other donors' samples.

This chain uses TRBV10-3 with TRBJ2-7; TCRdb gives TRBD1 as the D gene, but with no DNA this cannot be confirmed. Germline V gene lookup returns CDR1 ENHRY and CDR2 SYGVKD. The CDR3 extends over 13 amino acids. CDR3 region: CAIEGQGDYEQYF.

The chain uses TRBV6-6 and TRBJ1-1; TCRdb outputs TRBD1, but without DNA this stays unchecked. Germline V gene data show CDR1 as MNHNY and CDR2 as SVGAGI (reference sequence). There are 15 residues in the CDR3. The CDR3 protein is CASSYESTGSTEAFF.

J is TRBJ2-7 and V is TRBV7-9. There are 15 residues in the CDR3. Germline V lookup: CDR1 SEHNR, CDR2 FQNEAQ (reference sequence). This CDR3 reads CASSLGLAASYEQYF.

V and J are TRBV5-1 and TRBJ1-6; TCRdb's D call, TRBD1, is unchecked because there is no DNA. CDR1 and CDR2 (germline): SGHRS, YFSETQ. The CDR3 has 14 residues. This CDR3 reads CARVTLGDNSPLHF.

V is TRBV7-9 and J is TRBJ2-7; TCRdb proposes TRBD2, but this gene call is untestable without DNA. The CDR3 consists of 15 residues. Germline CDR1 SEHNR, CDR2 FQNEAQ (reference sequence). The CDR3 here is CASSPPAGGTYEQYF.

CDR3 region: CASSSITGGRADTQYF. The gene calls are TRBV7-9 and TRBJ2-3; the TRBD1 assignment by TCRdb is unverifiable without DNA. The CDR3 totals 16 residues. The germline V gene encodes CDR1 SEHNR and CDR2 FQNEAQ (reference sequence).

The genes are TRBV5-4 and TRBJ2-7. CDR3 length: 15 amino acids. Germline V gene sequence: CDR1 SGHNT, CDR2 YYREEE (reference sequence). CDR3 residues: CASSLSQGGPNEQYF.

The V gene is TRBV29-1, the J gene TRBJ2-1; TCRdb lists TRBD1, though no DNA is available to test this call. This CDR3 is built from 11 residues. In germline, CDR1 is SQVTM, CDR2 ANQGSEA. CDR3 in amino acids: CSVEAPYEQFF.

The chain carries TRBV23-1 and TRBJ1-1; the TCRdb D gene call, TRBD1, has no DNA to confirm it. TRBV23-1 is identified as an open reading frame with a role that is uncertain. The CDR3 has 17 amino acids. This CDR3 reads CASSQPRDRGQNTEAFF.

The chain combines TRBV23-1 with TRBJ2-7. TRBV23-1 is given ORF status, its function remaining uncertain. The CDR3 loop spans 13 amino acids. The CDR3 sequence is CASSHSGFYEQYF.

The rearrangement links TRBV3-1 to TRBJ1-6; the TRBD1 assignment by TCRdb is unverifiable without DNA. The CDR3 is 21 residues long. CDR1 and CDR2 (germline): LGHDT, YNNKEL (reference sequence). CDR3 in amino acids: CASSPSSPGTGVSGYNSPLHF.

This sequence joins TRBV11-3 and TRBJ2-1; the TCRdb call, TRBD2, lacks DNA for checking. Per germline, CDR1 SGHNT and CDR2 YENEEA. The CDR3 length is 17 residues. The chain's CDR3 is CASSYRSPDLSYNEQFF.

V usage is TRBV12-3 or TRBV12-4 and J usage is TRBJ1-5; TCRdb lists TRBD1, though no DNA is available to test this call. The CDR3 loop spans 15 amino acids. The CDR3 sequence: CASRPGVHSNQRQHF.

The rearrangement joins TRBV9 to TRBJ2-2; the D call from TCRdb, TRBD1, cannot be confirmed without DNA. CDR1 SGDLS and CDR2 YYNGEE come from the germline V gene. The CDR3 loop spans 16 amino acids. The CDR3: CASSPRDLLPTGELFF.

This sequence joins TRBV20-1 and TRBJ1-2. The CDR3 runs 13 residues. The germline V gene encodes CDR1 DFQATT and CDR2 SNEGSKA (reference sequence). The CDR3 reads CSARISARYGYTF.

The gene calls are TRBV5-1 and TRBJ2-5; TCRdb calls TRBD2, which cannot be checked without DNA. The CDR3 sequence is 20 residues long. Germline CDR1 is SGHRS and CDR2 is YFSETQ. CDR3 in amino acids: CASSLPVGTSGAQIEETQYF.

The V gene is TRBV7-6, the J gene TRBJ2-7; TCRdb names TRBD2, which stays unverified in the absence of DNA. The CDR3 is 17 amino acids. Germline assignment: CDR1 SGHVS and CDR2 FNYEAQ. CDR3 in amino acids: CASSFFRGRGEKYEQYF.

This chain connects TRBV4-1 to TRBJ1-2; the TCRdb D gene call, TRBD1, has no DNA to confirm it. The CDR3 length is 15 residues. Germline V lookup: CDR1 MGHRA, CDR2 YSYEKL. CDR3 residues: CASANVGVHNYGYTF.

The CDR3 sequence is CASSHSDRGLYGELFF. V and J are TRBV3-1 and TRBJ2-2; absent DNA, TCRdb's TRBD1 call cannot be checked. CDR1 and CDR2 (germline): LGHDT, YNNKEL (reference sequence). CDR3 size: 16 residues.

The genes are TRBV9 and TRBJ2-1; TCRdb's assignment of TRBD2 cannot be checked, as there is no DNA. Germline V CDR1 and CDR2: SGDLS, YYNGEE. The CDR3 is made up of 19 amino acids. Here the CDR3 reads CASSVERLGGGAGYNEQFF.

V and J are TRBV29-1 and TRBJ1-5; no DNA is available, so the TRBD1 call from TCRdb remains unchecked. This CDR3 contains 14 residues. Germline V gene lookup returns CDR1 SQVTM and CDR2 ANQGSEA. CDR3: CSVRDSRPNQPQHF.

CDR3 loop: CASSHDGYEQYF. The rearrangement uses TRBV5-1 and TRBJ2-7. Germline assignment: CDR1 SGHRS and CDR2 YFSETQ. The CDR3 length is 12 residues.

This chain links TRBV3-1 with TRBJ2-2; the D call of TRBD1 rests on TCRdb alone, since no DNA is present to check it. The CDR3 totals 14 residues. Germline CDR1 LGHDT, CDR2 YNNKEL (reference sequence). The CDR3 sequence is CASSFRGLTGELFF.

V is TRBV10-1 and J is TRBJ2-1. CDR3 length: 17 amino acids. Germline V gives CDR1 WNHNN, CDR2 SYGVQD (reference sequence). CDR3 amino acids: CASSEAFDLSSYNEQFF.

J is TRBJ1-1 and V is TRBV19; TCRdb indicates TRBD1, and absent DNA this call remains unverified. CDR1 is LNHDA and CDR2 is SQIVND in the germline V gene (reference sequence). The CDR3 is 14 amino acids. CDR3 protein: CASSETGRNTEAFF.